The 9 T cell receptor beta chains listed next were all sequenced from one sample in a study of metastatic and nonmetastatic thyroid tumors. Through MiXCR, TCRdb re-clonotyped the PCR reads. Of tens of thousands of clones in the sample, approximately 4.1% were seen once. No treatment of any kind had been given to any patient before thyroid surgery. The specimen sequenced was blood. The receptor source for this set is a female donor with papillary thyroid cancer or a benign thyroid nodule (not recorded which). Some clones in this sample may be carry-over from other donors' samples.

This clone was recorded a few times. The chain is built from TRBV18 and TRBJ2-7; 9 bases fit TRBD1. The CDR3 runs to 14 residues. Germline V gene lookup returns CDR1 KGHSH and CDR2 LQKENI. J was trimmed by 4 bases and V by 3 bases; bases with no gene match: 4. The DNA of the CDR3 is TGTGCCAGCTCACCGGACAGGGGAGGGTACGAGCAGTACTTC. The encoded protein is CASSPDRGGYEQYF.

This clone has a count of ten or more. This rearrangement joins TRBV28 to TRBJ2-1, with TRBD2 matching 11 bases. The CDR3 contains 13 residues. The V and J ends lost 6 bases and 5 bases, in that order; junction bases with no gene match: 0. Per the germline V gene, CDR1 is MDHEN and CDR2 is SYDVKM. The CDR3 here is CASRLAGDNEQFF. The CDR3 region has the DNA TGTGCCAGCAGACTAGCGGGAGACAATGAGCAGTTCTTC. Based on the CDR3 plus reference TRBV28 and TRBJ2-1, the full variable domain is DVKVTQSSRYLVKRTGEKVFLECVQDMDHENMFWYRQDPGLGLRLIYFSYDVKMKEKGDIPEGYSVSREKKERFSLILESASTNQTSMYLCASRLAGDNEQFFGPGTRLTVL.

The chain links TRBV3-1 to TRBJ1-2; no firm D call. Germline assignment: CDR1 LGHDT and CDR2 YNNKEL (reference sequence). The CDR3 loop spans 14 amino acids. Trimming left V 0 bases short and J 4 bases short, with 9 bases between. The CDR3 DNA reads as TGTGCCAGCAGCCAAGAAAGGTGGGCCTATGGCTACACCTTC. Protein: CASSQERWAYGYTF.

This clone was observed a few times. V is TRBV30 and J is TRBJ2-1, with D perhaps being TRBD1 or TRBD2 (5 bases each). This CDR3 has 16 residues. Germline V CDR1 and CDR2: GTSNPN, SVGIG (reference sequence). The ends were cut back, 2 bases at V and 10 bases at J, with 24 bases in the middle. CDR3 residues: CAWSHSGTTIVKEQFF. CDR3 nucleotides: TGTGCCTGGAGTCACTCCGGGACCACCATCGTCAAGGAGCAGTTCTTC.

This clone was counted ten times or more. V and J are TRBV7-9 and TRBJ1-2; perhaps TRBD1 as D (5 bases). CDR3 size: 12 residues. Germline CDR1 SEHNR, CDR2 FQNEAQ (reference sequence). Trimming removed 1 base at V and 10 bases at J, with 10 bases between. The CDR3 nucleotides are TGTGCCAGCAGCTTAGGGGACGGAATCTACACCTTC. Protein product: CASSLGDGIYTF.

The chain joins TRBV6-2 or TRBV6-3 to TRBJ2-5; a weak D match, TRBD2 (6 bases). The V gene lost 8 bases and the J gene lost 1 base, with 14 bases spanning the gap. Germline V gives CDR1 MNHEY, CDR2 SVGEGT. The CDR3 covers 14 residues. CDR3 residues: CASVPRGSQETQYF. Here the CDR3 DNA reads TGTGCCAGCGTGCCCCGGGGGAGCCAAGAGACCCAGTACTTC.

This clone was observed many times. The V call is TRBV7-9, the J call TRBJ2-3, with D maybe TRBD2 (5 bases). Germline CDR1 is SEHNR and CDR2 is FQNEAQ (reference sequence). Trimming took off 0 bases at V and 4 bases at J, with 8 bases between the two ends. CDR3 length: 14 amino acids. CDR3 nucleotides: TGTGCCAGCAGCTTAGCGGGAGTGTCAGATACGCAGTATTTT. Translation gives CASSLAGVSDTQYF.

The chain joins TRBV30 to TRBJ1-2; 7 nucleotides line up with TRBD1. The germline V gene has CDR1 GTSNPN and CDR2 SVGIG (reference sequence). J was trimmed by 7 bases and V by 1 base; bases with no gene match: 6. There are 13 residues in the CDR3. The CDR3 reads CAWSAVRQGGYTF. The CDR3, as DNA: TGTGCCTGGAGTGCCGTACGACAGGGTGGCTACACCTTC.

This clone was observed at least ten times. The V gene is TRBV30, the J gene TRBJ2-7; no clear D gene. Trimming left V 2 bases short and J 5 bases short, with 7 bases between. The CDR3 loop spans 11 amino acids. Germline CDR1 is GTSNPN and CDR2 is SVGIG (reference sequence). The CDR3, as DNA: TGTGCCTGGAGTCCCATGGACGAGCAGTACTTC. Its protein product is CAWSPMDEQYF.